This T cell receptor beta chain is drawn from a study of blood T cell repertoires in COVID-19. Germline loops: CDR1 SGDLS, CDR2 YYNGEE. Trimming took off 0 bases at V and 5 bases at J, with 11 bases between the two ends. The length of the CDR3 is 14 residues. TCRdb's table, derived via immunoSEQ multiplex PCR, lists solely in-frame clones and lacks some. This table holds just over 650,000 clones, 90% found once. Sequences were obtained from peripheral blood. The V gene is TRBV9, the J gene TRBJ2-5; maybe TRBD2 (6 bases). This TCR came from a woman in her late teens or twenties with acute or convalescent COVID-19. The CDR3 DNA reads TGTGCCAGCAGCGTAGCGCCGGCGGGGGAGACCCAGTACTTC. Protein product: CASSVAPAGETQYF.